The 8 T cell receptor beta chains below all came from one sample that was sequenced in a study of blood T cell repertoires in COVID-19. TCRdb keeps only in-frame clones here, not all; method: immunoSEQ multiplex PCR. The repertoire holds hundreds of thousands of clones, with about 91% as singletons. The specimen sequenced was PBMCs or T cells enriched from blood (not recorded which). The receptor source for this set is a woman between 18 and 30 years old who had recovered from COVID-19.

The gene calls are TRBV7-9 and TRBJ1-6; 7 nucleotides agree with TRBD1. With V trimmed by 4 bases and J by 7 bases, 7 bases remained unmatched. Germline CDR1 is SEHNR and CDR2 is FQNEAQ (reference sequence). The CDR3 is 15 residues long. CDR3 sequence (DNA): TGTGCCAGCAGCTATTCCGAGGGGGCCAATTCACCCCTCCACTTT. Its translation is CASSYSEGANSPLHF.

In its sample, this clone was seen once. This sequence joins TRBV3-1 (or the pseudogene TRBV3-2) and TRBJ2-2; D remains unclear. The V end lost 1 base, the J end lost 1 base, and 7 bases lay between the germline ends. This CDR3 spans 15 amino acids. CDR1 and CDR2 (germline): LGHDT, YNNKEL (reference sequence). The CDR3, as DNA: TGTGCCAGCAGCCAAGCCAGCGTGAACACCGGGGAGCTGTTTTTT. Its translation is CASSQASVNTGELFF.

J is TRBJ1-1 and V is TRBV27; D is uncertain. With 3 bases removed from V and 4 bases from J, the gap between germline ends came to 9 bases. CDR3 length: 13 residues. Germline lookup yields CDR1 MNHEY and CDR2 SMNVEV (reference sequence). The CDR3 loop reads CASSFTAVTEAFF. The DNA for the CDR3 is TGTGCCAGCAGTTTCACAGCTGTCACTGAAGCTTTCTTT.

The chain couples TRBV11-2 to TRBJ2-7; 14 bases are a match to TRBD2. After removal of 1 base from V and 0 bases from J, the junction contained 2 bases not matched to a gene. The CDR3 is 17 residues long. The germline V gene has CDR1 SGHAT and CDR2 FQNNGV. CDR3 region: CASSLGLAGGSSYEQYF. DNA of the CDR3: TGTGCCAGCAGCTTAGGACTAGCGGGAGGGAGCTCCTACGAGCAGTACTTC.

Here the CDR3 reads CASSSGLAGGIEQFF. CDR3 in DNA: TGTGCCAGCAGCTCCGGACTAGCGGGAGGGATTGAGCAGTTCTTC. The chain has TRBV9 and TRBJ2-1; 15 nucleotides align to TRBD2. This CDR3 comprises 15 residues. After removal of 4 bases from V and 9 bases from J, the junction contained 5 bases not matched to a gene. Germline V gene sequence: CDR1 SGDLS, CDR2 YYNGEE.

The chain uses TRBV30 and TRBJ1-2; no clear D gene. The germline V and J ends were trimmed by 8 bases and 0 bases, with 13 bases remaining between them. The CDR3 runs 13 residues. Germline CDR1 reads GTSNPN; CDR2 reads SVGIG (reference sequence). CDR3 nucleotide sequence: TGTGCCCACCCTCGCGGCCCTAACTATGGCTACACCTTC. It yields the protein CAHPRGPNYGYTF.

The chain links TRBV11-2 to TRBJ2-1; TRBD2 might be the D (6 bases). Trimming cost V 0 bases and J 9 bases, with 18 bases left between them. The CDR3 loop spans 16 amino acids. CDR1 and CDR2 from the germline V gene are SGHAT and FQNNGV. The CDR3: CASSLDQGLVTSEQFF. Here the CDR3 DNA reads TGTGCCAGCAGCTTAGATCAGGGACTGGTCACAAGTGAGCAGTTCTTC.

CDR3 nucleotides: TGTGCCGTCAACGTCCGGGAGGCTTTCTTT. This codes for CAVNVREAFF. The chain has TRBV30 and TRBJ1-1; no definite D call. Germline values: CDR1 GTSNPN, CDR2 SVGIG (reference sequence). The CDR3 has 10 residues. The V end was cut by 8 bases, the J end by 11 bases, with 15 bases between.